Below are 4 T cell receptor beta chains sequenced from a single sample in a study of molecular identifiers for immune sequencing clone quantification. TCRdb itself ran the PCR reads through MiXCR, one entry per CDR3 protein. The sample records 30,000 to 40,000 distinct CDR3 sequences, approximately 19% being singletons. Sequencing was carried out using naive CD8+ T cells from blood, with Jurkat cell RNA spiked in. Noted subset: FACS-sorted CD8+CD4-CCR7+CD45RA+ naive T cells. Receptor source: a human donor in good health. Some libraries in this study had Jurkat cell RNA spiked in.

Only one count was recorded for this clonotype. The chain uses TRBV19 and TRBJ2-7; D unresolved. Germline V CDR1 and CDR2: LNHDA, SQIVND (reference sequence). The V and J ends lost 0 bases and 4 bases respectively, with 10 bases between them. CDR3 length: 14 residues. Written as DNA, the CDR3 is TGTGCCAGTAGTATAGATCATTACGGATACGAGCAGTACTTC. Protein sequence: CASSIDHYGYEQYF.

This clonotype was counted many times. J is TRBJ2-7 and V is TRBV29-1; the match to TRBD1 covers 8 bases. The V segment lost 4 bases and the J segment 6 bases; nucleotides outside the gene matches: 2. CDR1 is SQVTM, CDR2 ANQGSEA, per germline. The CDR3 runs to 11 residues. The CDR3 loop reads CSVGTGGEQYF. As DNA, the CDR3 is TGCAGCGTTGGTACAGGGGGCGAGCAGTACTTC.

This clonotype has ten or more counts. The chain carries TRBV4-1 and TRBJ2-4; TRBD1 is a possible D gene (6 bases). Trimming removed 3 bases from V and 0 bases from J, with 9 bases in between. Germline V CDR1 and CDR2: MGHRA, YSYEKL. The CDR3 totals 15 residues. CDR3 sequence: CASSHGQSAKNIQYF. CDR3 bases: TGCGCCAGCAGCCACGGACAGTCAGCCAAAAACATTCAGTACTTC.

This clonotype was recorded at least ten times. The chain employs TRBV25-1 and TRBJ2-3; 7 bases are shared with TRBD1. This CDR3 is built from 16 residues. The germline V gene has CDR1 MGHDK and CDR2 SYGVNS. After removal of 1 base from V and 3 bases from J, the junction contained 7 bases not matched to a gene. The CDR3 is CASSEFEGGVTDTQYF. In DNA form, the CDR3 reads TGTGCCAGCAGTGAATTCGAAGGGGGCGTTACAGATACGCAGTATTTT.